These 29 T cell receptor beta chains came from one sample sequenced in a study of blood T cell repertoires in COVID-19. Assay: immunoSEQ multiplex PCR; the TCRdb copy retains only in-frame clones and omits some. The table has fewer than 350,000 clones, around 90% seen once. The source material was peripheral blood. These receptors were collected from a woman aged 25 to 45 with COVID-19, enrolled during active disease.

This clone was recorded only once. The chain recombines TRBV10-3 with TRBJ1-5, with 8 bases aligning to TRBD1. Unmatched junction bases numbered 5, after V lost 3 bases and J lost 7 bases. The V gene's germline CDR1 is ENHRY and CDR2 SYGVKD. The CDR3 consists of 14 residues. The CDR3 sequence is CAISDRGLGQPQHF. The CDR3 bases are TGTGCCATCAGTGACAGGGGGCTGGGACAGCCCCAGCATTTT.

The chain carries TRBV27 and TRBJ1-4; possible D gene TRBD1, 5 bases. V lost 1 base to trimming and J lost 7 bases, with 13 bases between them. This CDR3 spans 15 amino acids. CDR1 is MNHEY and CDR2 is SMNVEV in the germline V gene (reference sequence). CDR3 loop: CASSLYGRGGEKLFF. The CDR3 coding sequence is TGTGCCAGCAGTTTATACGGAAGGGGAGGTGAAAAACTGTTTTTT.

This rearrangement joins TRBV5-1 to TRBJ2-7; TRBD1 matches at 9 bases. Germline V gives CDR1 SGHRS, CDR2 YFSETQ. This CDR3 is built from 16 residues. V trimming: 0 bases; J trimming: 6 bases; junction bases outside the gene matches: 10. DNA for the CDR3: TGCGCCAGCAGCTTGGGGACAGGACAGGGGTTGAGCGAGCAGTACTTC. Translation gives CASSLGTGQGLSEQYF.

V gene TRBV12-5 combines with J gene TRBJ2-7, with 11 bases that match TRBD2. CDR3 length: 14 residues. Germline V gives CDR1 LGHNT, CDR2 FRNRAP. With V trimmed by 7 bases and J by 4 bases, 6 bases remained unmatched. The CDR3 region has the DNA TGTGCTAGTGACCCGACTAGCGGGAAATACGAGCAGTACTTC. It is translated as CASDPTSGKYEQYF.

The chain links TRBV20-1 to TRBJ1-1, with TRBD1 matching 11 bases. V lost 3 bases and J lost 4; bases outside the gene matches: 4. Germline assignment: CDR1 DFQATT and CDR2 SNEGSKA (reference sequence). This CDR3 region has 14 residues. CDR3 protein: CSASRTGGTTEAFF. CDR3 in DNA: TGCAGTGCTAGTCGGACAGGGGGCACCACTGAAGCTTTCTTT.

This chain joins TRBV14 and TRBJ1-2; 8 bases are a match to TRBD1. Germline trimming cut 4 bases from V and 4 bases from J; bases unmatched to any gene: 5. CDR3 size: 14 residues. CDR1 and CDR2 (germline): SGHDN, FVKESK. The CDR3 is CASSPRTGFYGYTF. DNA for the CDR3: TGTGCCAGCAGCCCCAGGACAGGGTTCTATGGCTACACCTTC.

The chain combines TRBV6-2 or TRBV6-3 with TRBJ2-7; weak D call: TRBD2 (6 bases). Trimming stripped 5 bases from V and 4 bases from J, with 9 bases between. Germline CDR1 and CDR2: MNHEY and SVGEGT. The CDR3 consists of 12 residues. As DNA, the CDR3 is TGTGCCAGCAGTGGAGGGCCTTACGAGCAGTACTTC. Translation gives CASSGGPYEQYF.

The genes are TRBV27 and TRBJ2-5; no clear D. The CDR3 is 13 residues long. V lost 5 bases and J lost 2, with 9 bases in between. In germline, CDR1 is MNHEY, CDR2 SMNVEV (reference sequence). This chain's CDR3 is CASSQHGQETQYF. As DNA, the CDR3 is TGTGCCAGCAGTCAACATGGTCAAGAGACCCAGTACTTC.

V gene TRBV10-3 combines with J gene TRBJ2-5; a weak D match, TRBD2 (5 bases). Germline CDR1 and CDR2: ENHRY and SYGVKD. V lost 7 bases to trimming and J lost 3 bases, with 9 bases between them. The CDR3 is made up of 12 amino acids. The CDR3 DNA is TGTGCCATCAAAGCGGATGAAGAGACCCAGTACTTC. Protein sequence: CAIKADEETQYF.

V usage is TRBV12-5 and J usage is TRBJ1-5, with D tentatively TRBD1 (5 bases). The CDR3 covers 16 residues. Deletions cut 3 bases from V and 4 bases from J, with 16 bases between. CDR1 LGHNT and CDR2 FRNRAP come from the germline V gene. CDR3 loop: CASGLNKDGGNQPQHF. In DNA form, the CDR3 reads TGTGCTAGTGGTTTAAACAAGGACGGGGGGAATCAGCCCCAGCATTTT. The variable domain in full, completed from reference TRBV12-5 and TRBJ1-5, reads DARVTQTPRHKVTEMGQEVTMRCQPILGHNTVFWYRQTMMQGLELLAYFRNRAPLDDSGMPKDRFSAEMPDATLATLKIQPSEPRDSAVYFCASGLNKDGGNQPQHFGDGTRLSIL.

J is TRBJ2-7 and V is TRBV5-4, with TRBD2 as a possible D gene (5 bases). V was trimmed by 4 bases and J by 7 bases, leaving 15 bases between them. The CDR3 extends over 13 amino acids. Germline CDR1 is SGHNT and CDR2 is YYREEE (reference sequence). CDR3: CASSPRLGGEQYF. In nucleotides, the CDR3 is TGTGCCAGCAGCCCGCGCTTGGGCGGGGAGCAGTACTTC. Full variable domain (outside the CDR3, taken from reference TRBV5-4 and TRBJ2-7): ETGVTQSPTHLIKTRGQQVTLRCSSQSGHNTVSWYQQALGQGPQFIFQYYREEENGRGNFPPRFSGLQFPNYSSELNVNALELDDSALYLCASSPRLGGEQYFGPGTRLTVT.

The chain combines TRBV7-8 with TRBJ1-5; D may be TRBD1 (6 bases). The CDR3 covers 16 residues. From germline, CDR1 is SGHVS and CDR2 FQNEAQ. V dropped 2 bases and J dropped 6 bases, with 17 bases sitting between them. DNA for the CDR3: TGTGCCAGCAGCTTAACTCAACTCCAGGGGCGTCAGCCCCAGCATTTT. This codes for CASSLTQLQGRQPQHF.

In regard to this clone: This sample includes further DNA sequences coding for the same CDR3. This chain joins TRBV6-1 and TRBJ1-6, with 9 positions matching TRBD1. J lost 7 bases, V lost 0 bases, and 1 base had no gene match. This CDR3 region has 15 residues. CDR1 MNHNS and CDR2 SASEGT come from the germline V gene. Here the CDR3 DNA reads TGTGCCAGCAGTGAAGCCGGACAGGGGAATTCACCCCTCCACTTT. Its translation: CASSEAGQGNSPLHF.

V usage is TRBV11-2 and J usage is TRBJ1-2, with unresolved D. The V end lost 1 base, the J end lost 4 bases, and 7 bases lay between the germline ends. Germline V gene data show CDR1 as SGHAT and CDR2 as FQNNGV. The CDR3 has 13 amino acids. This CDR3 reads CASSLVSGYGYTF. CDR3 nucleotides: TGTGCCAGCAGCTTAGTATCCGGCTATGGCTACACCTTC.

The sample holds one count of this clone. The V call is TRBV7-8, the J call TRBJ2-1; 10 bases are a match to TRBD2. V shed 2 bases, J shed 2 bases, and the junction held 12 bases outside the gene matches. The CDR3 totals 19 residues. The germline gives CDR1 SGHVS, CDR2 FQNEAQ. CDR3 sequence (DNA): TGTGCCAGCAGCTTACCATTAAAACCTAGCGGGAGTCCCTACAATGAGCAGTTCTTC. Encoded protein: CASSLPLKPSGSPYNEQFF.

The chain joins TRBV2 to TRBJ2-6; TRBD1 matches 9 bases. The germline CDR1 and CDR2 sequences are SNHLY and FYNNEI. The CDR3 is made up of 15 amino acids. V shed 9 bases and J 2 bases; nucleotides not matched to a gene: 5. This chain's CDR3 is CASRDRAAGANVLTF. CDR3 bases: TGTGCCAGTAGGGACAGGGCCGCTGGGGCCAACGTCCTGACTTTC. The full variable domain, rest sourced from reference TRBV2 and TRBJ2-6, is EPEVTQTPSHQVTQMGQEVILRCVPISNHLYFYWYRQILGQKVEFLVSFYNNEISEKSEIFDDQFSVERPDGSNFTLKIRSTKLEDSAMYFCASRDRAAGANVLTFGAGSRLTVL.

The chain recombines TRBV5-1 with TRBJ2-7; 11 nucleotides match TRBD2. Germline V CDR1 and CDR2: SGHRS, YFSETQ. The CDR3 consists of 15 residues. Trimming took 4 bases from V and 3 from J; bases not matched to a gene: 6. The CDR3 is CASSLTSGEHYEQYF. In DNA form, the CDR3 reads TGCGCCAGCAGCCTGACTAGCGGGGAACACTACGAGCAGTACTTC. Full variable domain (outside the CDR3, taken from reference TRBV5-1 and TRBJ2-7): KAGVTQTPRYLIKTRGQQVTLSCSPISGHRSVSWYQQTPGQGLQFLFEYFSETQRNKGNFPGRFSGRQFSNSRSEMNVSTLELGDSALYLCASSLTSGEHYEQYFGPGTRLTVT.

The chain couples TRBV6-5 to TRBJ1-6; D remains unclear. The CDR3 runs 13 residues. CDR1 is MNHEY, CDR2 SVGAGI, per germline. Trimming removed 8 bases at V and 8 bases at J, with 13 bases between. CDR3 sequence reads: CASSPGIDSPLHF. Here the CDR3 DNA reads TGTGCCAGCTCGCCGGGGATTGATTCACCCCTCCACTTT.

The CDR3 is CAISGGLSQNTEAFF. CDR3 coding DNA: TGTGCCATCAGTGGGGGACTCAGCCAGAACACTGAAGCTTTCTTT. The chain uses TRBV10-3 and TRBJ1-1, with D possibly being TRBD1 (5 bases). Germline-derived CDR1 and CDR2 are ENHRY and SYGVKD. V was trimmed by 4 bases and J by 1 base, leaving 13 bases between them. The CDR3 has 15 amino acids.

This CDR3 reads CASSSDSSTNEKLFF. Written as DNA, the CDR3 is TGTGCCAGCAGTTCCGACAGTTCAACTAATGAAAAACTGTTTTTT. The rearrangement links TRBV27 to TRBJ1-4; a possible D gene is TRBD1 (5 bases). The CDR3 spans 15 residues. In germline, CDR1 is MNHEY, CDR2 SMNVEV (reference sequence). Trimming took off 4 bases at V and 0 bases at J, with 9 bases between the two ends.

This chain uses TRBV10-3 with TRBJ2-1; 8 bases agree with TRBD1. J lost 7 bases, V lost 6 bases, and 8 bases had no gene match. Germline V gene data show CDR1 as ENHRY and CDR2 as SYGVKD. CDR3 length equals 14 residues. The CDR3: CAIRPGQAYNEQFF. The CDR3 DNA sequence: TGTGCCATCAGACCGGGACAGGCTTATAATGAGCAGTTCTTC.

The chain has TRBV29-1 and TRBJ2-7; 7 bases align to TRBD1. Per germline, CDR1 SQVTM and CDR2 ANQGSEA. This CDR3 region has 14 residues. The trim removed 6 bases at V and 0 bases at J, leaving 8 bases unmatched. CDR3 DNA sequence: TGCAGCGTCCAGGACAGGATGAGCTCCTACGAGCAGTACTTC. It translates to CSVQDRMSSYEQYF.

This chain uses TRBV5-1 with TRBJ2-2; D possibly corresponds to TRBD1 (5 bases). V was pared by 4 bases and J by 1 base, with 5 bases between. The V gene's germline CDR1 is SGHRS and CDR2 YFSETQ. This CDR3 contains 13 residues. As DNA, the CDR3 is TGCGCCAGCAGCGGACAGAACACCGGGGAGCTGTTTTTT. Translated, it gives CASSGQNTGELFF.

The chain couples TRBV29-1 to TRBJ2-7; D might be TRBD2 (5 bases). V was cut by 1 base and J by 4 bases, with 20 bases left in between. CDR3 length: 16 residues. Germline CDR1 reads SQVTM; CDR2 reads ANQGSEA. The CDR3 bases are TGCAGCGTTGAAGGGTTAGAGGGCAATGCGGCATACGAGCAGTACTTC. It specifies CSVEGLEGNAAYEQYF.

In nucleotides, the CDR3 is TGTGCCAGTAGGTCGGGGAGGGCCTCGGATGAGCAGTTCTTC. This encodes CASRSGRASDEQFF. The chain joins TRBV19 to TRBJ2-1; 7 nucleotides align to TRBD2. The CDR3 totals 14 residues. Losses at the gene ends were 6 bases for V and 8 bases for J; bases not matched to a gene: 10. Germline V gene data show CDR1 as LNHDA and CDR2 as SQIVND (reference sequence).

This clone was seen only a few times. The chain links TRBV19 to TRBJ2-7; no clear D. The CDR3 spans 12 residues. Per the germline V gene, CDR1 is LNHDA and CDR2 is SQIVND (reference sequence). The V gene lost 10 bases and the J gene lost 0 bases, with 10 bases spanning the gap. CDR3: CATRGVSYEQYF. The CDR3 coding sequence is TGTGCCACCCGCGGAGTCTCCTACGAGCAGTACTTC.

J is TRBJ2-2 and V is TRBV10-1, with TRBD1 matching 11 bases. Per the germline V gene, CDR1 is WNHNN and CDR2 is SYGVQD (reference sequence). The CDR3 totals 15 residues. Trimming at V came to 2 bases and at J to 5 bases, leaving 1 base not matched to a gene. CDR3 nucleotide sequence: TGCGCCAGCAGTGAGGGGACAGGGGGGACCGGGGAGCTGTTTTTT. It codes for CASSEGTGGTGELFF.

The chain uses TRBV5-6 and TRBJ2-1, with TRBD2 matching 12 bases. CDR1 is SGHDT and CDR2 is YYEEEE in the germline V gene. The CDR3 contains 16 residues. V lost 4 bases, J lost 4 bases, and 6 bases stayed unmatched. This CDR3 is CASSLTLAGGYNEQFF. For the CDR3, the DNA is TGTGCCAGCAGCCTCACCCTAGCGGGAGGGTACAATGAGCAGTTCTTC.

The chain links TRBV30 to TRBJ1-5; D ambiguous. CDR3 length: 13 amino acids. Germline lookup yields CDR1 GTSNPN and CDR2 SVGIG (reference sequence). Trimming took 0 bases from V and 5 from J, leaving 8 bases between them. CDR3 nucleotides: TGTGCCTGGAGTGTTAAGGAGGATCAGCCCCAGCATTTT. It yields the protein CAWSVKEDQPQHF.